The 20 T cell receptor beta chains below come from one sample, sequenced in a study of beta chain features in type 1 diabetes. General study points: Type 1 diabetes patients had moderately but significantly shorter TCRB CDR3s in all four CD4+ subsets.

As every portion of the isolated RNA was reverse transcribed, the sequencing read expressed TCRB transcripts. Generated by immunoSEQ multiplex PCR, the TCRdb table keeps only in-frame clones and is missing some. Of more than 550,000 clones listed, roughly an eighth are singletons. Their recognized antigens are unknown. Sample: naive CD4+ T cells from blood. The receptors were sampled from a man aged 18 to 30 with type 1 diabetes.

The V and J genes are TRBV25-1 and TRBJ2-7; the D gene is possibly TRBD2 (5 bases). CDR1 and CDR2 from the germline V gene are MGHDK and SYGVNS. This CDR3 has 15 amino acids. Trimming shortened V by 0 bases and J by 7 bases, and 16 bases separated the two germline ends. CDR3 sequence reads: CASSEYVAGSGEQYF. In nucleotides, the CDR3 is TGTGCCAGCAGTGAATACGTCGCGGGTTCGGGGGAGCAGTACTTC.

V usage is TRBV13 and J usage is TRBJ2-2; 13 bases map to TRBD2. The CDR3 is 17 amino acids. V was clipped by 8 bases and J by 3 bases; unmatched bases: 9. Germline CDR1 and CDR2: PRHDT and FYEKMQ (reference sequence). The CDR3 region is CASSRTSGSMDTGELFF. The CDR3 DNA reads TGTGCCAGCTCTCGGACTAGCGGGAGTATGGACACCGGGGAGCTGTTTTTT.

A note on this clone: Distinct nucleotide sequences in the sample also encode this CDR3. The V gene is TRBV6-5, the J gene TRBJ2-1, with 12 bases matching TRBD2. The CDR3 totals 15 residues. V shed 6 bases and J 3 bases; nucleotides not matched to a gene: 3. Germline V gene sequence: CDR1 MNHEY, CDR2 SVGAGI. The CDR3 DNA is TGTGCCAGCAGCTTACTAGCGGGGGGCTACAATGAGCAGTTCTTC. Translating it yields CASSLLAGGYNEQFF.

The chain couples TRBV19 to TRBJ1-2; weak D call: TRBD1 (5 bases). This CDR3 has 15 residues. Trimming stripped 4 bases from V and 2 bases from J, with 14 bases between. Germline V lookup: CDR1 LNHDA, CDR2 SQIVND (reference sequence). Written as DNA, the CDR3 is TGTGCCAGTAGTACCTCGACAGCTTACAACTATGGCTACACCTTC. Its translation: CASSTSTAYNYGYTF.

There are a few counts of this clone. CDR3 nucleotide sequence: TGTGCCAGCACCTACGAGACGACTAGCGGGGGTGCAGAGACCCAGTACTTC. This codes for CASTYETTSGGAETQYF. The chain combines TRBV9 with TRBJ2-5; 12 bases are shared with TRBD2. J was trimmed by 4 bases and V by 6 bases; bases with no gene match: 13. CDR1 and CDR2 from the germline V gene are SGDLS and YYNGEE. The CDR3 is 17 amino acids.

The chain is built from TRBV6-5 and TRBJ2-2, with a possible D match to TRBD1 (6 bases). CDR1 is MNHEY and CDR2 is SVGAGI in the germline V gene. The CDR3 is 12 residues long. Trimming removed 6 bases at V and 7 bases at J, with 9 bases between. In DNA, the CDR3 is TGTGCCAGCAGCCCCAGGGGCGGGGAGCTGTTTTTT. It translates to CASSPRGGELFF.

The sample holds a few counts of this clone. The chain recombines TRBV6-4 with TRBJ2-6; D uncertain. The ends were cut back, 4 bases at V and 0 bases at J, with 7 bases in the middle. Looked up from germline, CDR1 is MRHNA and CDR2 is SNTAGT. The CDR3 loop spans 15 amino acids. CDR3: CASSGRDSGANVLTF. As DNA, the CDR3 is TGTGCCAGCAGTGGAAGGGACTCTGGGGCCAACGTCCTGACTTTC.

In this sample, this clone turned up a few times. This chain uses TRBV30 with TRBJ1-6; 7 nucleotides align to TRBD1. Trimming cost V 0 bases and J 8 bases; bases outside gene matches: 7. This CDR3 spans 15 amino acids. Germline-derived CDR1 and CDR2 are GTSNPN and SVGIG (reference sequence). The CDR3 DNA reads as TGTGCCTGGAGTGTCAGTGGGCAGGGGGATTCACCCCTCCACTTT. Protein sequence: CAWSVSGQGDSPLHF.

This clone has at least ten counts. The V call is TRBV14, the J call TRBJ2-1; 7 bases are a match to TRBD1. Trimming cost V 5 bases and J 1 base; bases outside gene matches: 5. CDR1 and CDR2 from the germline V gene are SGHDN and FVKESK. The CDR3 has 15 residues. The CDR3 coding sequence is TGTGCCAGCAGCGACAGGGCAGAGTCCTACAATGAGCAGTTCTTC. Its translation is CASSDRAESYNEQFF.

Only a few counts were recorded for this clone. This rearrangement joins TRBV29-1 to TRBJ2-3, with TRBD2 identical over 9 bases. This CDR3 is built from 15 residues. Germline assignment: CDR1 SQVTM and CDR2 ANQGSEA. V was pared by 6 bases and J by 5 bases, with 12 bases of the junction left unmatched. DNA for the CDR3: TGCAGCGTGGCCCGGGCGGGAGGGCCAGTAGATACGCAGTATTTT. Translating it yields CSVARAGGPVDTQYF.

This clone was seen a few times. The rearrangement uses TRBV29-1 and TRBJ2-7; unclear D gene. Germline V gives CDR1 SQVTM, CDR2 ANQGSEA. The germline V and J ends were trimmed by 6 bases and 7 bases, with 19 bases remaining between them. The CDR3 extends over 13 amino acids. The CDR3 is CSVGFNPTREQYF. CDR3 coding DNA: TGCAGCGTCGGGTTTAACCCCACTCGAGAGCAGTACTTC.

CDR3 sequence reads: CASIDTGLGTGELFF. CDR3 sequence (DNA): TGTGCCAGCATCGACACGGGACTAGGAACCGGGGAGCTGTTTTTT. This chain connects TRBV6-6 to TRBJ2-2, with 8 bases lining up with TRBD2. The V gene's germline CDR1 is MNHNY and CDR2 SVGAGI (reference sequence). The CDR3 contains 15 residues. The junction had 9 bases not matched to a gene; V was cut back by 7 bases and J by 5 bases.

This clone was counted between two and nine times. The chain links TRBV2 to TRBJ2-3; D uncertain. Germline CDR1 reads SNHLY; CDR2 reads FYNNEI. The CDR3 extends over 14 amino acids. The germline V and J ends were trimmed by 7 bases and 3 bases, with 14 bases remaining between them. In DNA, the CDR3 is TGTGCCAGCAACCCCGTCATCAGAACAGATACGCAGTATTTT. Translation: CASNPVIRTDTQYF.

The chain joins TRBV5-1 to TRBJ2-5; TRBD1 might be the D (5 bases). CDR3 size: 14 residues. Germline V lookup: CDR1 SGHRS, CDR2 YFSETQ. Trimming removed 0 bases from V and 5 bases from J, with 11 bases in between. The CDR3 DNA is TGCGCCAGCAGCTTGGAAGGGGTCGGGGAGACCCAGTACTTC. It is translated as CASSLEGVGETQYF.

This clone was counted only a few times. Other DNA sequences in this sample translate to the same CDR3. The chain combines TRBV20-1 with TRBJ2-3; D ambiguous. The V gene's germline CDR1 is DFQATT and CDR2 SNEGSKA (reference sequence). V gave up 6 bases and J gave up 7 bases, with 11 bases separating them. The CDR3 totals 11 residues. CDR3 residues: CSAGPGHTQYF. The CDR3 DNA sequence: TGCAGTGCCGGGCCCGGGCATACGCAGTATTTT.

The chain couples TRBV5-4 to TRBJ1-1; the match to TRBD1 covers 8 bases. The ends lost 10 bases at V and 8 bases at J; junction bases unmatched: 13. The CDR3 covers 13 residues. Germline V gene data show CDR1 as SGHNT and CDR2 as YYREEE (reference sequence). CDR3 in amino acids: CAGSSQGAGEAFF. DNA for the CDR3: TGTGCCGGGTCGTCGCAGGGGGCAGGCGAAGCTTTCTTT.

This rearrangement joins TRBV28 to TRBJ2-1; 9 nucleotides line up with TRBD2. Germline trimming cut 6 bases from V and 4 bases from J; bases unmatched to any gene: 7. CDR3 length: 15 residues. In germline, CDR1 is MDHEN, CDR2 SYDVKM. The CDR3, as DNA: TGTGCCAGCAGGGAAATGACTAGCGGTTACAATGAGCAGTTCTTC. Its protein is CASREMTSGYNEQFF.

There are a few counts of this clone. The chain carries TRBV15 and TRBJ1-2; the match to TRBD1 covers 7 bases. V dropped 3 bases and J dropped 8; count of bases not matched to a gene: 9. CDR3 length: 14 amino acids. CDR1 and CDR2 (germline): LNHNV, YYDKDF (reference sequence). CDR3 nucleotides: TGTGCCACCAGCAGCAGACAGGGTCTAGGGGGCTACACCTTC. Its protein is CATSSRQGLGGYTF.

Regarding this clone: Other DNA sequences of this sample code for an identical CDR3. This rearrangement joins TRBV7-2 to TRBJ2-5; D unresolved. Germline V CDR1 and CDR2: SGHTA, FQGNSA. Trimming took off 2 bases at V and 2 bases at J, with 6 bases between the two ends. This CDR3 region has 13 residues. In DNA form, the CDR3 reads TGTGCCAGCAGCTTAAGCCGACAAGAGACCCAGTACTTC. As protein: CASSLSRQETQYF.

The chain carries TRBV28 and TRBJ2-7; 8 bases map to TRBD1. The CDR3 covers 15 residues. Unmatched junction bases numbered 12, after V lost 6 bases and J lost 5 bases. The germline V gene encodes CDR1 MDHEN and CDR2 SYDVKM. This CDR3 is CASRGSDRVLNEQYF. For the CDR3, the DNA is TGTGCCAGCAGGGGCTCGGACAGGGTCCTTAACGAGCAGTACTTC.